This T cell receptor (beta chain) stems from a study of T cells in Graves' hyperthyroidism and ophthalmopathy. The study's findings and limits: Blood also carried most thyroid clonotypes expanded above 0.001. With a median lead of around 6.7 months before onset, the model predicted ophthalmopathy.

Researchers amplified the TCR beta CDR3 regions from RNA transcripts. HTBI primers were employed in a first-round RT-PCR of the TCR CDR3. TCRdb independently ran MiXCR on the multiplex PCR reads; one entry per CDR3 protein. The data show about 420,000 distinct CDR3 sequences, around a sixth seen once. Patients between 18 and 65 years old had hyperthyroidism, newly diagnosed and lasting under 2 months. Diagnosing involved the use of clinical symptoms, serum thyroxine and TRAb, thyroid ultrasound and orbital computed tomography. This clonotype has just a few counts. Its antigen is unidentified. Germline loops: CDR1 SNHLY, CDR2 FYNNEI. With V trimmed by 6 bases and J by 0 bases, 5 bases remained unmatched. The CDR3 totals 17 residues.

The specimen was blood. This sequence was found in a woman between 18 and 29 years old with Graves' hyperthyroidism. V usage is TRBV2 and J usage is TRBJ2-4; 13 bases align to TRBD2. In nucleotides, the CDR3 is TGTGCCAGCAGCGAACTAGCGGGGGGGCTAGCCAAAAACATTCAGTACTTC. It translates to CASSELAGGLAKNIQYF.